A selection of T cell receptor beta chains follows, all from one sample in a study of T cells in Graves' hyperthyroidism and ophthalmopathy. Via MiXCR, TCRdb re-called the multiplex PCR reads, giving one row per CDR3 protein. This repertoire shows fewer than 650,000 distinct CDR3 sequences, over 12% found once; its top ten account for approximately 4.2%. The sample taken for sequencing was blood. These receptors were taken from a woman in her thirties or forties with Graves' ophthalmopathy. The CDR3 runs from the conserved cysteine through the conserved F or W. Each record gives: J gene, clone size, D gene, V gene, CDR3 DNA, CDR3 protein. A D gene is named only where the DNA matches it firmly. Size is omitted from some rows. Given values are once, few, many or a class for expanded clones.

TRBJ1-2,many,-,TRBV28,TGTGCCAGCAGTTTAAGGGGACGCACCTATAACTATGGCTACACCTTC,CASSLRGRTYNYGYTF
TRBJ1-6,-,TRBD1,TRBV7-6,TGTGCCAGCAGCCTAGGGGCAGGGGGCGACTATAATTCACCCCTCCACTTT,CASSLGAGGDYNSPLHF
TRBJ2-6,many,TRBD1,TRBV12-3/TRBV12-4,TGTGCCATCCGACAGGGGGCTGGGGCCAACGTCCTGACTTTC,CAIRQGAGANVLTF
TRBJ1-1,few,TRBD1,TRBV5-1,TGCGCCAGCAGCTTGTCGGACAGGGTGAGAACTGAAGCTTTCTTT,CASSLSDRVRTEAFF
TRBJ1-3,-,-,TRBV13,TGTGCCAGCAGCGTAGGGGGATCTTTCTCTGGAAACACCATATATTTT,CASSVGGSFSGNTIYF
TRBJ1-3,many,-,TRBV6-4,TGTGCCAGCGAGCGGGGGGGACCGACGTTCGGTGGAAACACCATATATTTT,CASERGGPTFGGNTIYF
TRBJ2-5,many,-,TRBV5-1,TGCGCCAGCAGCTCCTCCAATAGAGCGGACCCTAAAGAGACCCAGTACTTC,CASSSSNRADPKETQYF
TRBJ2-2,many,-,TRBV5-6,TGTGCCAGCAGCTTGGGTTGGTCACTAACCACCGGGGAGCTGTTTTTT,CASSLGWSLTTGELFF
TRBJ2-1,few,TRBD1,TRBV5-4,TGTGCCAGCAGCTTGATACAGGGGAACGAGCAGTTCTTC,CASSLIQGNEQFF
TRBJ2-7,-,TRBD2,TRBV20-1,TGCAGTGCTAGTTTGCCTAGCGGGAGGGCCTACGAGCAGTACTTC,CSASLPSGRAYEQYF
TRBJ1-1,many,-,TRBV28,TGTGCCAGCGGGTCTCAGGGACGGAACACTGAAGCTTTCTTT,CASGSQGRNTEAFF
TRBJ1-1,many,TRBD1,TRBV11-2,TGTGCCAGCAGCCTTCGGGCAGGGGGAGACACTGAAGCTTTCTTT,CASSLRAGGDTEAFF
TRBJ1-3,many,TRBD1,TRBV28,TGTGCCAGCACACTGGGGACAGGTACCAACTCTGGAAACACCATATATTTT,CASTLGTGTNSGNTIYF
TRBJ2-5,-,-,TRBV6-1,TGTGCCAGCATCCTGACGTGGGGGCAAGAGACCCAGTACTTC,CASILTWGQETQYF
TRBJ2-5,few,-,TRBV20-1,TGCAGTGCTAGAGGGGATAATAGCCAAGAGACCCAGTACTTC,CSARGDNSQETQYF
TRBJ2-7,-,-,TRBV3-1,TGTGCCAGCAGCCAAGAGTTGGCATCCCCATCCTACGAGCAGTACTTC,CASSQELASPSYEQYF
TRBJ1-1,few,-,TRBV16,TGTGCCAGCAGCCAATCCACAGGGAACACTGAAGCTTTCTTT,CASSQSTGNTEAFF
TRBJ2-7,many,TRBD1,TRBV19,TGTGCCAGTAGTCCCCAGGACAGGTCGTCCTACGAGCAGTACTTC,CASSPQDRSSYEQYF
TRBJ2-5,many,TRBD2,TRBV29-1,TGCAGCGTCGGTAGACTAGCGGGAGGGGAGACCCAGTACTTC,CSVGRLAGGETQYF
TRBJ2-7,few,TRBD2,TRBV5-1,TGCGCCAGCAGCTTCGGAGCGGGGGCCTCCTACGAGCAGTACTTC,CASSFGAGASYEQYF
TRBJ2-7,many,-,TRBV30,TGTGCCTGGAGTGGGGGGCCCTACGAGCAGTACTTC,CAWSGGPYEQYF
TRBJ2-6,-,-,TRBV3-1,TGTGCCACCTCCACTGGGGCCAACGTCCTGACTTTC,CATSTGANVLTF
TRBJ2-7,few,-,TRBV9,TGTGCCAGCAGCGCAGACGTTGGTGGCACTATTGACGAGCAGTACTTC,CASSADVGGTIDEQYF
TRBJ2-7,many,TRBD1,TRBV18,TGTGCCAGCTCACCACGGTTGGCCCGAGGACAGGCCTACGAGCAGTACTTC,CASSPRLARGQAYEQYF
TRBJ2-2,-,-,TRBV30,TGTGCCTGGAGTGTAAACGGTTTTACCGGGGAGCTGTTTTTT,CAWSVNGFTGELFF
TRBJ2-7,many,-,TRBV5-4,TGTGCCAGCAGCTTGGATGGCAGACCTTCCTACGAGCAGTACTTC,CASSLDGRPSYEQYF
TRBJ2-7,many,TRBD1,TRBV28,TGTGCCAGCAGTAAAGGGAACCGGGACAGCTCCTACGAGCAGTACTTC,CASSKGNRDSSYEQYF
TRBJ2-5,-,-,TRBV29-1,TGCAGCGTTGGGGCAGAGAGGGAGACCCAGTACTTC,CSVGAERETQYF
TRBJ1-5,many,TRBD1,TRBV6-5,TGTGCCAGCAGTTACTTGGTTAGACAGGGTCAAGTTCGGCCCCAGCATTTT,CASSYLVRQGQVRPQHF
TRBJ2-2,-,TRBD2,TRBV18,TGTGCCAGCACTCTAGCGGAGACGGCCGGGGAGCTGTTTTTT,CASTLAETAGELFF
TRBJ2-7,few,-,TRBV28,TGTGCCAGCAGTTTAAGGAGCTCCTACGAGCAGTGCTTC,CASSLRSSYEQCF
TRBJ2-7,many,TRBD2,TRBV7-2,TGTGCCAGCCGACTAGCGGGAGGTTTCGACGAGCAGTACTTC,CASRLAGGFDEQYF
TRBJ2-7,-,-,TRBV12-3/TRBV12-4,TGTGCCAGCAGTCTAAGGGGCAGGCCTAACGAGCAGTACTTC,CASSLRGRPNEQYF
TRBJ1-5,-,-,TRBV20-1,TGCAGTGCTGTAGGGGGTAGCAATCAGCCCCAGCATTTT,CSAVGGSNQPQHF
TRBJ2-1,many,TRBD1,TRBV24-1,TGTGCCACCAGTGACCCAGGGGGTGGGTTCAATGAGCAGTTCTTC,CATSDPGGGFNEQFF
TRBJ2-2,many,TRBD2,TRBV11-2,TGTGCCAGCAGCTTAGTGGCGGGGGGCGGGGAGCTGTTTTTT,CASSLVAGGGELFF
TRBJ2-5,many,-,TRBV20-1,TGCAGTGTGGTTCTGGCGCAAGAGACCCAGTACTTC,CSVVLAQETQYF
TRBJ1-2,many,TRBD1,TRBV19,TGTGCCAGTAGTATTTCAGGGGGAGATGGCTACACCTTC,CASSISGGDGYTF
TRBJ2-7,-,TRBD2,TRBV4-1,TGCGCCAGCAGCCAAGCGATAGGGACTAGCGGGACCCTGGGCGAGCAGTACTTC,CASSQAIGTSGTLGEQYF
TRBJ1-1,many,-,TRBV20-1,TGCAGTGCTAGCCCCGTGAACACTGAAGCTTTCTTT,CSASPVNTEAFF
TRBJ1-5,many,-,TRBV28,TGTGCCAGCAGTTTGGCGGGGGGCGTCCAGCCCCAGCATTTT,CASSLAGGVQPQHF
TRBJ1-1,many,-,TRBV12-3/TRBV12-4,TGTGCCAGCAGTTTGGGTCCGCCTAACACTGAAGCTTTCTTT,CASSLGPPNTEAFF
TRBJ1-2,many,TRBD1,TRBV11-2,TGTGCCAGCAGCTTAGACGGGACAGGCCCTACCTATGGCTACACCTTC,CASSLDGTGPTYGYTF
TRBJ2-5,many,TRBD2,TRBV6-2/TRBV6-3,TGTGCCAGCAGTTTCACGACTAGCGGCGTCACTCAAGAGACCCAGTACTTC,CASSFTTSGVTQETQYF
TRBJ2-7,-,-,TRBV18,TGTGCCAGCTCACCGCAACAGGGACGAAAGGGGTACGAGCAGTACTTC,CASSPQQGRKGYEQYF